This TCR beta chain is from a study of post-analysis software for immune sequencing data. Built from TCR beta cDNA, the libraries had unique molecular identifiers in them. One entry per CDR3 protein, called by TCRdb with MiXCR from the PCR reads. There are a few hundred thousand distinct CDR3 sequences in the sample; roughly 45% occur only once, and about 12% lies in the top ten. The sequenced sample was blood. The sequence derives from a girl between 5 and 17 years old with multiple sclerosis.

CDR3: CASTNALRLDDEQFF. In DNA form, the CDR3 reads TGTGCCAGCACCAATGCCCTCCGACTAGACGATGAGCAGTTCTTC. The V gene is TRBV21-1, the J gene TRBJ2-1; the DNA was not compared with TRBD2, the D call given in the table. TRBV21-1 is listed as a pseudogene. The CDR3 is 15 residues long.